This entry lists 2 T cell receptor beta chains sequenced from one sample in a study of human T cells and chemical hapten exposure. The time point denotes: patch test 1, 2 weeks after DPC sensitization. The treatment here: therapeutic diphenylcyclopropenone sensitization with weekly scalp DPC. TCRdb reanalysed the RACE reads using MiXCR and keeps one entry per CDR3 protein. The sample records around 53,000 distinct CDR3 sequences, around 9.3% being singletons. The sequencing used whole blood, collected in connection with sensitization to the hapten diphenylcyclopropenone (DPC). Receptors originate from a woman aged 45-65 years with alopecia areata. Some clones in this sample may be carry-over from other donors' samples.

This chain joins TRBV2 and TRBJ2-3, with D hard to call. The germline CDR1 and CDR2 sequences are SNHLY and FYNNEI. V was shortened by 7 bases and J by 2 bases, with 7 bases between the two germline ends. CDR3 size: 12 residues. The CDR3 DNA follows: TGTGCCAGCAAGACTGTCACAGATACGCAGTATTTT. This translates into CASKTVTDTQYF. The full variable domain, with the rest looked up from reference TRBV2 and TRBJ2-3, is EPEVTQTPSHQVTQMGQEVILRCVPISNHLYFYWYRQILGQKVEFLVSFYNNEISEKSEIFDDQFSVERPDGSNFTLKIRSTKLEDSAMYFCASKTVTDTQYFGPGTRLTVL.

This clonotype was seen more than once but under ten times. The J gene is TRBJ2-5, the V gene TRBV5-1, with 7 bases fitting TRBD2. With 4 bases clipped from V and 2 bases from J, the junction kept 5 bases outside the gene matches. This CDR3 is built from 14 residues. In germline, CDR1 is SGHRS, CDR2 YFSETQ. The CDR3 is CASSGRGPQETQYF. Written as DNA, the CDR3 is TGCGCCAGCAGCGGGAGGGGCCCACAAGAGACCCAGTACTTC.